This record concerns one T cell receptor beta chain sequence. Its antigen remains unidentified. The data stem from a study of OX40 agonist ivuxolimab in advanced cancers. Study-wide points: Low normalized T-cell clonal expansion also characterized some of the nonresponders.

Germline CDR1 reads SEHNR; CDR2 reads FQNEAQ (reference sequence). The CDR3 contains 16 residues. The junction had 11 bases not matched to a gene; V was cut back by 11 bases and J by 1 base. TCRdb's table, derived via immunoSEQ multiplex PCR, lists solely in-frame clones and lacks some. The sample has some 100,000 clones; more than 85% are singletons. The clonotype comes from an adult with an advanced solid tumor such as melanoma, head and neck, liver or kidney cancer. The chain links TRBV7-9 to TRBJ2-2; 9 bases map to TRBD2. The source material was CD4+ or CD8+ T cells sorted from blood, sampled in a trial of the OX40 agonist ivuxolimab. The CDR3 protein is CAGNFLLAGNTGELFF. The CDR3, as DNA: TGTGCCGGCAACTTTTTACTAGCGGGGAACACCGGGGAGCTGTTTTTT. Filled out from reference TRBV7-9 and TRBJ2-2, the complete variable domain reads DTGVSQNPRHKITKRGQNVTFRCDPISEHNRLYWYRQTLGQGPEFLTYFQNEAQLEKSRLLSDRFSAERPKGSFSTLEIQRTEQGDSAMYLCAGNFLLAGNTGELFFGEGSRLTVL.